A selection of T cell receptor beta chains follows, all from one sample in a study of tumor T cells in aggressive B-cell lymphoma. Assay: immunoSEQ multiplex PCR; the TCRdb copy retains only in-frame clones and omits some. The sample includes about 7,900 clones, roughly four fifths of them seen just once. Material: tumor tissue. These receptors were collected from an adult with diffuse large B cell lymphoma. CDR3s include the opening cysteine and the closing phenylalanine or tryptophan. The D gene is left open where the match is weak. The size field is filled for only some rows; it gives once, few, many or a size class.

j_call v_call d_call clone_size cdr3_aa cdr3_nt
TRBJ2-2 TRBV7-2 TRBD2 . CASSLAAGGTGELFF TGTGCCAGCAGCTTAGCGGCGGGAGGGACCGGGGAGCTGTTTTTT
TRBJ2-7 TRBV7-9 TRBD2 . CASSPPGLAANEQYF TGTGCCAGCAGCCCACCGGGACTAGCTGCTAACGAGCAGTACTTC
TRBJ2-1 TRBV19 . . CASSMGNYNEQFF TGTGCCAGTAGTATGGGCAATTACAATGAGCAGTTCTTC
TRBJ2-7 TRBV6-1 TRBD2 . CASSERGSGEYEQYF TGTGCCAGCAGTGAACGAGGTAGCGGGGAATACGAGCAGTACTTC
TRBJ2-1 TRBV4-2 TRBD2 . CASSLYTSGPPNEQFF TGTGCCAGCAGCCTTTACACTAGCGGGCCTCCCAATGAGCAGTTCTTC
TRBJ2-3 TRBV20-1 . . CSARRVDTQYF TGCAGTGCTAGGCGGGTAGATACGCAGTATTTT
TRBJ2-3 TRBV4-3 . . CASSQDRGAPDTQYF TGCGCCAGCAGCCAAGATCGGGGGGCTCCAGATACGCAGTATTTT
TRBJ2-5 TRBV7-9 . . CASSANVNREETQYF TGTGCCAGCAGCGCTAATGTGAACAGGGAAGAGACCCAGTACTTC
TRBJ2-7 TRBV7-6 . . CASSLRRRESSYEQYF TGTGCCAGCAGCCTAAGGAGGAGGGAAAGCTCCTACGAGCAGTACTTC
TRBJ2-1 TRBV11-1 TRBD2 once CASSLAADEQFF TGTGCCAGCAGTCTAGCGGCGGATGAGCAGTTCTTC
TRBJ1-4 TRBV27 TRBD1 . CASRGTGETEKLFF TGTGCCAGCAGGGGGACAGGGGAGACAGAAAAACTGTTTTTT
TRBJ1-1 TRBV7-2 . . CASSLQDGNTEAFF TGTGCCAGCAGCCTTCAGGATGGGAACACTGAAGCTTTCTTT
TRBJ2-7 TRBV7-3 TRBD1 . CASSPPGQPYEQYF TGTGCCAGCAGCCCCCCGGGACAGCCCTACGAGCAGTACTTC
TRBJ2-7 TRBV7-9 . . CASSLEFSSYEQYF TGTGCCAGCAGCTTAGAATTCAGCTCCTACGAGCAGTACTTC
TRBJ2-7 TRBV27 . few CASSLEGEATYEQYF TGTGCCAGCAGTTTAGAAGGTGAAGCGACCTACGAGCAGTACTTC
TRBJ2-1 TRBV15 TRBD2 . CATSRGSGTSGTNEQFF TGTGCCACCAGCAGGGGGTCGGGGACTAGCGGAACCAATGAGCAGTTCTTC
TRBJ1-6 TRBV27 . . CASSLKGQGIDSPLHF TGTGCCAGCAGTTTAAAGGGGCAGGGGATAGATTCACCCCTCCACTTT
TRBJ2-7 TRBV15 . . CATSRQGLHEQYF TGTGCCACCAGCAGACAGGGGTTACACGAGCAGTACTTC